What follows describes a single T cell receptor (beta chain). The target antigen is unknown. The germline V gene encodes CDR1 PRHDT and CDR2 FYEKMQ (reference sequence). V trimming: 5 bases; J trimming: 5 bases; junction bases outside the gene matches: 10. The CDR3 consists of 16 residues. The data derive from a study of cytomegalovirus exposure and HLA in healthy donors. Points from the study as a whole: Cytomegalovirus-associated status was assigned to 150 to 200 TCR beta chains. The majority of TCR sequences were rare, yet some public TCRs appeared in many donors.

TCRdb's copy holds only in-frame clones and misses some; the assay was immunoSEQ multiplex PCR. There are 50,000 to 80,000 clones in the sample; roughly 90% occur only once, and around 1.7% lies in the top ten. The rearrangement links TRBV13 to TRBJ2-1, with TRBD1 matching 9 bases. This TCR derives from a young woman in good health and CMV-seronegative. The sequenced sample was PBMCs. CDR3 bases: TGTGCCAGCAGCCAAGCCGGGACAGGGAACCACAATGAGCAGTTCTTC. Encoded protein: CASSQAGTGNHNEQFF.